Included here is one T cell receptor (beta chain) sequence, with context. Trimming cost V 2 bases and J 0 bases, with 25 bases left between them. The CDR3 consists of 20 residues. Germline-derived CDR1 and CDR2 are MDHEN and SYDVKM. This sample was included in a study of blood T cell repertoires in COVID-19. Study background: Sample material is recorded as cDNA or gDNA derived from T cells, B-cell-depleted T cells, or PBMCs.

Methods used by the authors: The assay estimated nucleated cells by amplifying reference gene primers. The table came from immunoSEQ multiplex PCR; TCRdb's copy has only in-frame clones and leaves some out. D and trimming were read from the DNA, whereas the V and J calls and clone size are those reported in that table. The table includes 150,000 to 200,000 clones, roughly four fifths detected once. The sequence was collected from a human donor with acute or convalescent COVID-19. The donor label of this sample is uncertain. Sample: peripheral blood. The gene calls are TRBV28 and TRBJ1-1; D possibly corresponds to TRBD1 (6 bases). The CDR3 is CASSLVRGGFNPTLNTEAFF. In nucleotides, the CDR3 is TGTGCCAGCAGTTTAGTAAGGGGGGGATTTAACCCTACTCTGAACACTGAAGCTTTCTTT.